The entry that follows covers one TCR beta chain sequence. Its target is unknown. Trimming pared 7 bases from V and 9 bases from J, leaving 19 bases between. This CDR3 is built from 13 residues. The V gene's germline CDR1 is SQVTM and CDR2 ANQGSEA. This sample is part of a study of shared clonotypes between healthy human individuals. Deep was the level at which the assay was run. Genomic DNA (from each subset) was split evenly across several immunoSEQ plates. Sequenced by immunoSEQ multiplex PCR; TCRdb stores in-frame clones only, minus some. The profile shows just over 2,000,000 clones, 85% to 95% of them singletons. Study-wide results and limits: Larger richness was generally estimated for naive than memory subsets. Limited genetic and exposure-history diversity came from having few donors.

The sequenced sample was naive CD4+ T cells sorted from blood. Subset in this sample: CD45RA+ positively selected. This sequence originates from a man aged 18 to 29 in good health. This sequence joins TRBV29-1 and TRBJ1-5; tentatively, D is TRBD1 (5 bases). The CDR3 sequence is CSAWDGLSPPQHF. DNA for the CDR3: TGCAGCGCCTGGGACGGACTTTCGCCGCCCCAGCATTTT.